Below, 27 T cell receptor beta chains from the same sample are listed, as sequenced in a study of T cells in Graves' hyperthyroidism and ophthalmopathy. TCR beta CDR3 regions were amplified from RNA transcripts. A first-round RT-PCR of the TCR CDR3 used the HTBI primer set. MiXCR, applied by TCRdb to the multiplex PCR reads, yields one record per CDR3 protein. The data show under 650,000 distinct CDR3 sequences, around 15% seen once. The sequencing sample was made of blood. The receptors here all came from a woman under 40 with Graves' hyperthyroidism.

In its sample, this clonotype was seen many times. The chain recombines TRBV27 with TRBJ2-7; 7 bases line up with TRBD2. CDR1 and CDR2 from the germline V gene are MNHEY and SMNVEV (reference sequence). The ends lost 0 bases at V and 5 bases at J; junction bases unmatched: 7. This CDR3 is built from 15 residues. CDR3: CASSLSLAERHEQYF. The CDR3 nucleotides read TGTGCCAGCAGTTTATCCCTAGCGGAGAGGCACGAGCAGTACTTC.

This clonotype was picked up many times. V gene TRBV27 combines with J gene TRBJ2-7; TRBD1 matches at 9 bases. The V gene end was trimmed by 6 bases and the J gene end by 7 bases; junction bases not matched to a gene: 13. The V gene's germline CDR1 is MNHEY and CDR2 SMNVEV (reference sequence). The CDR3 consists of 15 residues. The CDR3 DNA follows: TGTGCCAGCAGCCTCCCGGGACAGGGTTCGCGGGAGCAGTACTTC. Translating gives CASSLPGQGSREQYF.

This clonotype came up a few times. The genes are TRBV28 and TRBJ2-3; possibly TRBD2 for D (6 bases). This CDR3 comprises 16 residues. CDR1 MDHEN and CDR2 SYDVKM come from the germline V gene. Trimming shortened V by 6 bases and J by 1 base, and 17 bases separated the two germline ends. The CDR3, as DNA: TGTGCCAGCAGCCTCCAGGCCGGGAGAGGCACAGATACGCAGTATTTT. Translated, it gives CASSLQAGRGTDTQYF.

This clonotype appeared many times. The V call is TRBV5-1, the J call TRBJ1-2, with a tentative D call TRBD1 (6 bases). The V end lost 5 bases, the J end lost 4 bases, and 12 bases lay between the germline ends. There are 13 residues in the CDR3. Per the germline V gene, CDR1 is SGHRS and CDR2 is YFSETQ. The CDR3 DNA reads TGCGCCAGCAGTCCGGACAGACCCTATGGCTACACCTTC. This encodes CASSPDRPYGYTF.

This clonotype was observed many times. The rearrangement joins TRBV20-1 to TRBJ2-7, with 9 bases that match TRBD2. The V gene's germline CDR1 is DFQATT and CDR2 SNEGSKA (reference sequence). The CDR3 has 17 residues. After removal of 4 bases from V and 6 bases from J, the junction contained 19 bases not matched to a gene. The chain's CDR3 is CSATRPLAGLQGSEQYF. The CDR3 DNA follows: TGCAGTGCTACCCGACCTCTAGCGGGACTGCAAGGGAGCGAGCAGTACTTC.

The CDR3, as DNA: TGTGCCAGCAGCGCCGACACGAGGTCCTACGAGCAGTACTTC. Translating it yields CASSADTRSYEQYF. This chain connects TRBV9 to TRBJ2-7; D uncertain. Germline V gene sequence: CDR1 SGDLS, CDR2 YYNGEE. V lost 3 bases and J lost 1, with 11 bases in between. CDR3 length: 14 residues.

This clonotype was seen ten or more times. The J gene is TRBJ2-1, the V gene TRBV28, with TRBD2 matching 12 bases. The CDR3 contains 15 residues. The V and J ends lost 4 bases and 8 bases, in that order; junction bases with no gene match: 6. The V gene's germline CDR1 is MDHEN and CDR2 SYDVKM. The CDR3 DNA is TGTGCCAGCAGTTCCCTAGCGGGAGGGGACGATGAGCAGTTCTTC. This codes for CASSSLAGGDDEQFF.

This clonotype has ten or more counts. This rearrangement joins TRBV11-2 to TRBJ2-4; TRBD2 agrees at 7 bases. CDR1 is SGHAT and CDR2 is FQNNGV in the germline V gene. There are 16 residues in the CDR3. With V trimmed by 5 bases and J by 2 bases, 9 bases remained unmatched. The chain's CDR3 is CASSPGLGYSKNIQYF. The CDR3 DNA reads TGTGCCAGCAGCCCTGGACTAGGTTATTCCAAAAACATTCAGTACTTC.

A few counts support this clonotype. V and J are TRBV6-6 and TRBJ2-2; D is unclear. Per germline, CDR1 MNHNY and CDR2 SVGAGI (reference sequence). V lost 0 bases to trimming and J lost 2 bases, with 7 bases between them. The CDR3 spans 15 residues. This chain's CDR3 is CASSYSPPNTGELFF. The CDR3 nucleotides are TGTGCCAGCAGTTACTCGCCCCCAAACACCGGGGAGCTGTTTTTT.

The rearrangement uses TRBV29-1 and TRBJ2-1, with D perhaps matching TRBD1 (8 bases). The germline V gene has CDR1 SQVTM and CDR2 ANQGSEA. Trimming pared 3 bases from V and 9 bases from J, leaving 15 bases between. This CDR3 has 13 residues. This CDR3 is CSVDYRGGREQFF. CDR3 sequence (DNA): TGCAGCGTTGATTACAGGGGGGGGCGTGAGCAGTTCTTC.

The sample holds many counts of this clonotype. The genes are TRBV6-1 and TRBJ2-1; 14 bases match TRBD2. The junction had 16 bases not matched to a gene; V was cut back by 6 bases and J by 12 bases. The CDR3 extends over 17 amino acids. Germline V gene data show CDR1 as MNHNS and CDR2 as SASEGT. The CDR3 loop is CASSVRGWGLAGVVQFF. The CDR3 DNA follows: TGTGCCAGCAGCGTCAGGGGGTGGGGACTAGCGGGAGTGGTGCAGTTCTTC.

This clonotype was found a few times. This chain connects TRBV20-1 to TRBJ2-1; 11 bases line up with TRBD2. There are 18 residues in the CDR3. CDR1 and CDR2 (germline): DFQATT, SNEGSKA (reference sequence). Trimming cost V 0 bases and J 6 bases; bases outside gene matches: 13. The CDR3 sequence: CSARDFGAGTSGFNEQFF. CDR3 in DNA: TGCAGTGCTAGAGATTTCGGAGCCGGGACTAGCGGATTCAATGAGCAGTTCTTC.

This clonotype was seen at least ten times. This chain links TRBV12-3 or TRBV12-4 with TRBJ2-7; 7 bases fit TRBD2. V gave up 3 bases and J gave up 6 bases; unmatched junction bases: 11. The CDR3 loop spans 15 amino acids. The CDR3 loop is CASSFGNSGFVEQYF. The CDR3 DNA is TGTGCCAGCAGTTTCGGTAATAGCGGGTTCGTCGAGCAGTACTTC.

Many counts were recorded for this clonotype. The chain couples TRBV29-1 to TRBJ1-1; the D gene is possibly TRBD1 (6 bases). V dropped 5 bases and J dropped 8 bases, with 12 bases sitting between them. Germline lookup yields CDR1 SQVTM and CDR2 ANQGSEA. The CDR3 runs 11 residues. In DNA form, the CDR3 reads TGCAGCGTTCTCGGACAGACGGAAGCTTTCTTT. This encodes CSVLGQTEAFF.

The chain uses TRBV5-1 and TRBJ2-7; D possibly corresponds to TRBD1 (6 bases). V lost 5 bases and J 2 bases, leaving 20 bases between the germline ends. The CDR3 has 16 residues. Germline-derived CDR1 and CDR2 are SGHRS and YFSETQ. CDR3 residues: CASRKHPQGYPYEQYF. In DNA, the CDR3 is TGCGCCAGCAGAAAACACCCACAGGGTTACCCCTACGAGCAGTACTTC. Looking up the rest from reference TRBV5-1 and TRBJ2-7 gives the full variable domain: KAGVTQTPRYLIKTRGQQVTLSCSPISGHRSVSWYQQTPGQGLQFLFEYFSETQRNKGNFPGRFSGRQFSNSRSEMNVSTLELGDSALYLCASRKHPQGYPYEQYFGPGTRLTVT.

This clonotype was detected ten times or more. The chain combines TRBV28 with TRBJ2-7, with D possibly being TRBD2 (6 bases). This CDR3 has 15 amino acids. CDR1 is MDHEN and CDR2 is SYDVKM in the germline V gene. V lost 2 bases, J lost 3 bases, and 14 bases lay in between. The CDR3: CASSLRGGVSYEQYF. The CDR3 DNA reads TGTGCCAGCAGTTTAAGAGGCGGGGTCAGCTACGAGCAGTACTTC.

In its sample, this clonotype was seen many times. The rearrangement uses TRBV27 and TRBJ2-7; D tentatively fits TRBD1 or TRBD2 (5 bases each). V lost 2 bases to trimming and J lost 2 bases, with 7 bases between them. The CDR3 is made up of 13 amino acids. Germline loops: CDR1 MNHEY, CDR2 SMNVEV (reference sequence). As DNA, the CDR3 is TGTGCCAGCAGTTTAGGGGGTCCCTACGAGCAGTACTTC. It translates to CASSLGGPYEQYF.

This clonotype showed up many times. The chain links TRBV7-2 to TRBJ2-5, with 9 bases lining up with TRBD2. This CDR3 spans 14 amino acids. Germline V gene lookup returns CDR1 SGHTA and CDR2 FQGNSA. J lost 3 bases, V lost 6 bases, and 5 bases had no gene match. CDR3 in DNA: TGTGCCAGCAGGTTCAGACTAGCGGAAGAGACCCAGTACTTC. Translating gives CASRFRLAEETQYF.

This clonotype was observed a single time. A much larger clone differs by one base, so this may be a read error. The CDR3 loop reads CASSCMQGRKQFF. Here the CDR3 DNA reads TGTGCCAGCAGTTGCATGCAGGGTCGGAAGCAGTTCTTC. This rearrangement joins TRBV6-9 to TRBJ2-1, with D possibly being TRBD1 (5 bases). V was shortened by 4 bases and J by 11 bases, with 15 bases between the two germline ends. The CDR3 spans 13 residues. CDR1 is MNHGY and CDR2 is SVAAGI in the germline V gene.

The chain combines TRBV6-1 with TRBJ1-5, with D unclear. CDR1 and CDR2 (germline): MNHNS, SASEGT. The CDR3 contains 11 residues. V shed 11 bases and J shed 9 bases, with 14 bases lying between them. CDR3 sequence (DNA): TGTGCCGCTAGGGAGGGATGGCCCCAGCATTTT. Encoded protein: CAAREGWPQHF.

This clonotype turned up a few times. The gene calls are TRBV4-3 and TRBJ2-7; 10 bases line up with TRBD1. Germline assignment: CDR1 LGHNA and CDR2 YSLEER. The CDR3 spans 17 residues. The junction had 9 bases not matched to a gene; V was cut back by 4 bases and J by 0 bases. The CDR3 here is CASSPSQTGGASYEQYF. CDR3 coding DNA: TGCGCCAGCAGCCCCTCCCAGACAGGGGGCGCCTCCTACGAGCAGTACTTC.

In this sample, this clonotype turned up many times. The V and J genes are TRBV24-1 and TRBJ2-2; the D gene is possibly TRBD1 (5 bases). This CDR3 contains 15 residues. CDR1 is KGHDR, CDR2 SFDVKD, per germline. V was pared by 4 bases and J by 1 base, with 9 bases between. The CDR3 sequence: CATSDPGQNTGELFF. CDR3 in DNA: TGTGCCACCAGTGACCCCGGACAGAACACCGGGGAGCTGTTTTTT.

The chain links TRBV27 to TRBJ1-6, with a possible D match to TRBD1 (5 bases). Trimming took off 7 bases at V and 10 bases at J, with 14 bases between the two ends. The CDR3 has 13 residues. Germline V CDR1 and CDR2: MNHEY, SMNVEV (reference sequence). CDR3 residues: CASKSTGRSPLHF. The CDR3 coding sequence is TGTGCCAGCAAGTCTACGGGGCGGTCACCCCTCCACTTT.

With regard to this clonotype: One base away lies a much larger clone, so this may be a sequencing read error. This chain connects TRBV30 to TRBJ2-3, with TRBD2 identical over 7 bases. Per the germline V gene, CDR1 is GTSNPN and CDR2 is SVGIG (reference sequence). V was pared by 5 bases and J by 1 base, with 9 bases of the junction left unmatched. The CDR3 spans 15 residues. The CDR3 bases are TGTGCCTGGGATAAAAGCGGGATCGGCACAGATACGCAGTATTTT. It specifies CAWDKSGIGTDTQYF.

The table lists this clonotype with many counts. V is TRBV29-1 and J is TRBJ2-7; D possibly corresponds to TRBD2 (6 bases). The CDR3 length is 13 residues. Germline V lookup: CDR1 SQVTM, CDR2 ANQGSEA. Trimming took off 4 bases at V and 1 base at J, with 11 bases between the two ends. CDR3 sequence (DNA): TGCAGCGTTGTCATAGCGGTGTCCTACGAGCAGTACTTC. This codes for CSVVIAVSYEQYF.

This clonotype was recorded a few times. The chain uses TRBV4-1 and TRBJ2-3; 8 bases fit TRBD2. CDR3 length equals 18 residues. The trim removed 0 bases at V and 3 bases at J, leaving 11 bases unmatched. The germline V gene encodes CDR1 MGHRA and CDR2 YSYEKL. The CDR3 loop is CASSQERGSASGTDTQYF. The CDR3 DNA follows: TGCGCCAGCAGCCAAGAACGCGGGTCTGCTAGCGGGACAGATACGCAGTATTTT.

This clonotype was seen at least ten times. The CDR3 coding sequence is TGTGCCAGCAGCCGCGACAACTACAATGAGCAGTTCTTC. Translation gives CASSRDNYNEQFF. The chain recombines TRBV7-2 with TRBJ2-1; D unresolved. Germline V gene lookup returns CDR1 SGHTA and CDR2 FQGNSA. V lost 5 bases to trimming and J lost 3 bases, with 8 bases between them. The CDR3 is 13 residues long.